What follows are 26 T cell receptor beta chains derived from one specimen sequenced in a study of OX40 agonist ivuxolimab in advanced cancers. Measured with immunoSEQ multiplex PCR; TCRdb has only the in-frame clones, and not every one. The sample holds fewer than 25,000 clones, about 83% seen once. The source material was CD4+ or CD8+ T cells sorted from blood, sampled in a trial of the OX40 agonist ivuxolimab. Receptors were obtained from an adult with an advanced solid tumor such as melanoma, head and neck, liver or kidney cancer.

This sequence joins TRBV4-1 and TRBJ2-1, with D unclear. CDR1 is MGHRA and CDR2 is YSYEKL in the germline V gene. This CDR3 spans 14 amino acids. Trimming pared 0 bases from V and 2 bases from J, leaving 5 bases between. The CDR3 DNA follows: TGCGCCAGCAGCCAAGATAGGGCCTACAATGAGCAGTTCTTC. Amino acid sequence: CASSQDRAYNEQFF.

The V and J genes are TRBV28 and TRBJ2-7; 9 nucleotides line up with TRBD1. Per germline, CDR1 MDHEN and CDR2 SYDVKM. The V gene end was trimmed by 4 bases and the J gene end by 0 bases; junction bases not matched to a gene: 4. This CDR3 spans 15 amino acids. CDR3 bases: TGTGCCAGCAGTTCTGGACAGGGGCCCTCCTACGAGCAGTACTTC. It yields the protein CASSSGQGPSYEQYF.

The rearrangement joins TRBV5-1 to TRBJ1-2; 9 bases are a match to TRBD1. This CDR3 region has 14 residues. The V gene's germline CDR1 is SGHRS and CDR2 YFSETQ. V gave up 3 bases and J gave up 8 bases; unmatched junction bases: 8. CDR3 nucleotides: TGCGCCAGCAGCTATAAGGGACAGGGCCACGGCTACACCTTC. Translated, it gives CASSYKGQGHGYTF.

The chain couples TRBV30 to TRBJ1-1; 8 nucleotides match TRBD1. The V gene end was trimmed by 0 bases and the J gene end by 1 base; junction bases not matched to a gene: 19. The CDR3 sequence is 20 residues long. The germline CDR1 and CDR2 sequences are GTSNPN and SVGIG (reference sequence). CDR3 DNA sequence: TGTGCCTGGAGTGTGGGGTGGAAGATGGACAGGGAGGGGGCGAACACTGAAGCTTTCTTT. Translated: CAWSVGWKMDREGANTEAFF. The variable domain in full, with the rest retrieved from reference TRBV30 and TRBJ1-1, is SQTIHQWPATLVQPVGSPLSLECTVEGTSNPNLYWYRQAAGRGLQLLFYSVGIGQISSEVPQNLSASRPQDRQFILSSKKLLLSDSGFYLCAWSVGWKMDREGANTEAFFGQGTRLTVV.

The CDR3 DNA reads as TGCAGCGTTGAAGTTGGCCAGGGGGCTTACGAGCAGTACTTC. Amino acids: CSVEVGQGAYEQYF. V and J are TRBV29-1 and TRBJ2-7; the match to TRBD1 covers 8 bases. Looked up from germline, CDR1 is SQVTM and CDR2 is ANQGSEA. After removal of 1 base from V and 4 bases from J, the junction contained 6 bases not matched to a gene. The CDR3 extends over 14 amino acids.

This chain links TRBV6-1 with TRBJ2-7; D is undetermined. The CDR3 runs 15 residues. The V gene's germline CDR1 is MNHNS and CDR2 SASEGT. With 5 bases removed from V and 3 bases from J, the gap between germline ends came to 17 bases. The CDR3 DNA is TGTGCCAGCAGTCCTAACCGGTATGCGCTCTACGAGCAGTACTTC. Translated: CASSPNRYALYEQYF.

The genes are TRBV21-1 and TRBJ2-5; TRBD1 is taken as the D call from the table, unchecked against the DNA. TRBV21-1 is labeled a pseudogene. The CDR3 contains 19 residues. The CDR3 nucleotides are TGTGCCAGCAGCCCCCGGACAGGGGTAGGGGCGAGTATTGTGGAGACCCAGTACTTC. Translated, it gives CASSPRTGVGASIVETQYF.

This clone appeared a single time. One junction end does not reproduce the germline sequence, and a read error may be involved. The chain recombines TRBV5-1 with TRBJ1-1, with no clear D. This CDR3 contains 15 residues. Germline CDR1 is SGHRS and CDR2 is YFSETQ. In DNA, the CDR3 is TGCGCCAGCAGCTTGGCCATCGCCGGACGCACTGAAGGTTTCTTT. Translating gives CASSLAIAGRTEGFF.

In nucleotides, the CDR3 is TGTGCCAGCAGCTTGGGGGGGCGGAATCAGCCCCAGCATTTT. This codes for CASSLGGRNQPQHF. This chain joins TRBV5-5 and TRBJ1-5; D is possibly TRBD1 (6 bases). This CDR3 is built from 14 residues. V was cut by 0 bases and J by 4 bases, with 8 bases left in between. The V gene's germline CDR1 is SGHKS and CDR2 YYEKEE (reference sequence).

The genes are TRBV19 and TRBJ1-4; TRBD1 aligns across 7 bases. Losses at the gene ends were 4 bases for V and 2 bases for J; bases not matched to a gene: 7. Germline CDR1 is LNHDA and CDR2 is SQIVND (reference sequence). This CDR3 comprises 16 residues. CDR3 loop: CASSTGDRGTNEKLFF. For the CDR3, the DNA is TGTGCCAGTAGTACCGGGGACAGAGGGACTAATGAAAAACTGTTTTTT. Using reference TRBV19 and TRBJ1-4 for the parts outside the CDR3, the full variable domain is DGGITQSPKYLFRKEGQNVTLSCEQNLNHDAMYWYRQDPGQGLRLIYYSQIVNDFQKGDIAEGYSVSREKKESFPLTVTSAQKNPTAFYLCASSTGDRGTNEKLFFGSGTQLSVL.

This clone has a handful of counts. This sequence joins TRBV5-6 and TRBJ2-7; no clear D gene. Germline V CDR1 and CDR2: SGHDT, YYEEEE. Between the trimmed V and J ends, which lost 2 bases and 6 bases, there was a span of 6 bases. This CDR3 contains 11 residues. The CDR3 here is CASSFSVEQYF. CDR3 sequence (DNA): TGTGCCAGCAGCTTCAGTGTCGAGCAGTACTTC.

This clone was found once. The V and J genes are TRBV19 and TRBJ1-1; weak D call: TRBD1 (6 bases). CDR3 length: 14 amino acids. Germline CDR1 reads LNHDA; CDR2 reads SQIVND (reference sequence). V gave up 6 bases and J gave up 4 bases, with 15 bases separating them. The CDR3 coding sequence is TGTGCCAGTAGGATACAGGGATCGGGCACTGAAGCTTTCTTT. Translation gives CASRIQGSGTEAFF.

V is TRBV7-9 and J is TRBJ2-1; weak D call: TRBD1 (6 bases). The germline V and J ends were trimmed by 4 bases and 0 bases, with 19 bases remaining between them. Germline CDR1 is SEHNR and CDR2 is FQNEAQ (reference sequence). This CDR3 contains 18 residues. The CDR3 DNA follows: TGTGCCAGCAGCTCACCTCTCCCCCAGGGGAGCTCCTACAATGAGCAGTTCTTC. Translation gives CASSSPLPQGSSYNEQFF.

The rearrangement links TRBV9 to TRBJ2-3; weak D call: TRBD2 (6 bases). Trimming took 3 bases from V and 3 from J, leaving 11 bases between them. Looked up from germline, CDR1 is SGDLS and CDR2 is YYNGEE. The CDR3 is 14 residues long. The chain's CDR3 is CASSGDGSTDTQYF. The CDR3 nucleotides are TGTGCCAGCAGCGGTGACGGGAGTACAGATACGCAGTATTTT.

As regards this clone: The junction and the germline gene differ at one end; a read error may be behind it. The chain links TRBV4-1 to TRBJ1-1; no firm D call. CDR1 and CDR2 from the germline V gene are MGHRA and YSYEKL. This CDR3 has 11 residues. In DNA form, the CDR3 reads TGCGCCAGCAGCCCGGGCCCGGGCATGGTCTTT. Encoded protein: CASSPGPGMVF.

The CDR3 DNA reads as TGTGCCAGCAGTCCCGTTGGGGACAGGGGTACCTACGAGCAGTACTTC. As protein: CASSPVGDRGTYEQYF. The J gene is TRBJ2-7, the V gene TRBV7-2; 10 nucleotides agree with TRBD1. The CDR3 contains 16 residues. V was pared by 6 bases and J by 2 bases, with 10 bases of the junction left unmatched. Germline V gene sequence: CDR1 SGHTA, CDR2 FQGNSA.

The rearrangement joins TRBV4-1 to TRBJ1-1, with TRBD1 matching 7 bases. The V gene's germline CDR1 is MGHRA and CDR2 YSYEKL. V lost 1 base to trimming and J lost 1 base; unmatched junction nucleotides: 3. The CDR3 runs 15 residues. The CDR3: CASSQVTGTNTEAFF. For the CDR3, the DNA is TGCGCCAGCAGCCAAGTGACAGGGACGAACACTGAAGCTTTCTTT.

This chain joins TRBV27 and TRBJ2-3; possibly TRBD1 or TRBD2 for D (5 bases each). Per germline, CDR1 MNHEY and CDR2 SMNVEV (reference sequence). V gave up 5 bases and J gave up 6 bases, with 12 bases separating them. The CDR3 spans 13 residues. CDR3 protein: CASSVGRLDTQYF. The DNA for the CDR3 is TGTGCCAGCAGTGTGGGACGGTTGGATACGCAGTATTTT.

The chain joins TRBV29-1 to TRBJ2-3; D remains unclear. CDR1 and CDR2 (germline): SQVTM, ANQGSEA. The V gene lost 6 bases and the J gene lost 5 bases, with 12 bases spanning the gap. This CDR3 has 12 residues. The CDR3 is CSVVPDGDTQYF. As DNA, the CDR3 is TGCAGCGTGGTCCCGGACGGAGATACGCAGTATTTT.

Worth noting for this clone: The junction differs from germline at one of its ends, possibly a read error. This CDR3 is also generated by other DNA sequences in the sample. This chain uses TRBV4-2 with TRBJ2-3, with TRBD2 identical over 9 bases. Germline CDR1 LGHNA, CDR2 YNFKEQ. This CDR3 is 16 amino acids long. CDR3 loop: CASSQDSGGSTDTQYF. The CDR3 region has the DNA TGTGCCAGCAGCCAAGATAGCGGGGGTAGCACAGATACGCAGTACTTT.

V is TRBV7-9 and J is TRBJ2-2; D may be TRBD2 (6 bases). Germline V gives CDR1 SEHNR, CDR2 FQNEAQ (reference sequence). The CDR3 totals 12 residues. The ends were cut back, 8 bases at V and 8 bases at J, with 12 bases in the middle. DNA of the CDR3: TGTGCCAGCTCGGGGGTGCCGGGGGAGCTGTTTTTT. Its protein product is CASSGVPGELFF.

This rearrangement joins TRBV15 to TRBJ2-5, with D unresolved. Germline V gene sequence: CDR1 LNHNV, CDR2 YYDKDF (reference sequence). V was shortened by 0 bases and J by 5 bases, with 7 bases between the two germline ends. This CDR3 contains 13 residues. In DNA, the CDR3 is TGTGCCACCAGCAGAGAACGTTACGAGACCCAGTACTTC. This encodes CATSRERYETQYF.

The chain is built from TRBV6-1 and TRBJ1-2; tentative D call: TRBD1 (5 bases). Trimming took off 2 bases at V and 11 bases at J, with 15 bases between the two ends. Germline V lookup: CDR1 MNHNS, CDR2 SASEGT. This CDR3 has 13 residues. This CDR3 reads CASSESQGLGYTF. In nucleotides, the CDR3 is TGTGCCAGCAGTGAATCGCAGGGCCTGGGATACACCTTC.

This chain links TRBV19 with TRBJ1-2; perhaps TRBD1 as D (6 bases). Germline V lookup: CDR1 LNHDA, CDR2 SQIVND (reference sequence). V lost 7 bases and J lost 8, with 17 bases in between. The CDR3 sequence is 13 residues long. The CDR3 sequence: CASTPGGPRGYTF. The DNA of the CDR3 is TGTGCCAGTACCCCCGGGGGCCCGAGGGGCTACACCTTC.

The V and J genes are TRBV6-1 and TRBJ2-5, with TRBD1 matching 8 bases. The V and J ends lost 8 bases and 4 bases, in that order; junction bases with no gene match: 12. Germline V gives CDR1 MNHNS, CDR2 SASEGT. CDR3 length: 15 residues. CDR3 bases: TGTGCCAGCGCCCGCGACGGACAGGGAACAGAGACCCAGTACTTC. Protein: CASARDGQGTETQYF.

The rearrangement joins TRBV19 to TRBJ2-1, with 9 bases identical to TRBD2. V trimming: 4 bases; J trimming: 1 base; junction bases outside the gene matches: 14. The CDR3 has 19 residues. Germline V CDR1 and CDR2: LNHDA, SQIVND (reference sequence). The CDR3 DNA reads TGTGCCAGTAGTAGAACCCCCGAGCTAGCGGGGTCTTCCTACAATGAGCAGTTCTTC. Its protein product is CASSRTPELAGSSYNEQFF.